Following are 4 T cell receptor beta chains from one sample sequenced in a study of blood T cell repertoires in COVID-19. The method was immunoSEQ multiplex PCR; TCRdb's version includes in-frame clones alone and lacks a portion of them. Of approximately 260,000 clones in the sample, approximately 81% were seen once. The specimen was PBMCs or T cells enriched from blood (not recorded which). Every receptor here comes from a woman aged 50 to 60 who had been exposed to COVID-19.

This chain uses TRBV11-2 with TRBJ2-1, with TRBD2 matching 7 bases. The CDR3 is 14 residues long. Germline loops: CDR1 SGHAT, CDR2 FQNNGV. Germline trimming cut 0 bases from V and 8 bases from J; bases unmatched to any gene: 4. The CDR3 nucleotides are TGTGCCAGCAGCTTAGAGCGGGGGAGCCATGAGCAGTTCTTC. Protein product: CASSLERGSHEQFF.

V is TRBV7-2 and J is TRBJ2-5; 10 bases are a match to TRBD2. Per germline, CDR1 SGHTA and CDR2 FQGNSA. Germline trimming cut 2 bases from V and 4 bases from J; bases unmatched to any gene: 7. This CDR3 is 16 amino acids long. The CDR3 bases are TGTGCCAGCAGCTTAACCGGGCTAGCGGGGGCAGAGACCCAGTACTTC. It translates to CASSLTGLAGAETQYF.

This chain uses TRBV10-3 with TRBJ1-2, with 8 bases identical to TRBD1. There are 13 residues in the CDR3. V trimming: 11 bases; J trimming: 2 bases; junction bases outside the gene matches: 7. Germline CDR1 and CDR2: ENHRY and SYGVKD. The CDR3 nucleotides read TGTGCCGCGACAGGGGAGGGGAACTATGGCTACACCTTC. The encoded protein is CAATGEGNYGYTF.

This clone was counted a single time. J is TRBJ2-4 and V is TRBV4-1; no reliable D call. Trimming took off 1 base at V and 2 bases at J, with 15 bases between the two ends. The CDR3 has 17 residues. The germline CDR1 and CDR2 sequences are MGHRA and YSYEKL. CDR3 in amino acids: CASSQARPPRTKNIQYF. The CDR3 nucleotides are TGCGCCAGCAGCCAAGCTCGACCCCCTAGAACCAAAAACATTCAGTACTTC.